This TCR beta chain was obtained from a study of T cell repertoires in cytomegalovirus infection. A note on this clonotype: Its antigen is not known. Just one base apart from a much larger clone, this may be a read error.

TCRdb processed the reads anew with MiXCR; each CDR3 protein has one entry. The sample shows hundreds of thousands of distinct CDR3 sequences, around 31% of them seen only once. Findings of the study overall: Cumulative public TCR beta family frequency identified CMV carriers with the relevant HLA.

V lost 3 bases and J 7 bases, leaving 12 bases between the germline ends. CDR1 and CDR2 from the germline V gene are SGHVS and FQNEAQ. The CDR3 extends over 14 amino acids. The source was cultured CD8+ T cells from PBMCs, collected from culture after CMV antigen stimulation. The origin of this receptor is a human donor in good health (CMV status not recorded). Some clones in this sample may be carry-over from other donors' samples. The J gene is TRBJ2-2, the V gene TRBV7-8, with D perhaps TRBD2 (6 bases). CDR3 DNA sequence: TGTGCCAGCAGCTTGAAGTGGGGGGACGGGGAGCTGTTTTTT. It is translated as CASSLKWGDGELFF.